This is a list of T cell receptor beta chains from one sample in a study of blood T cell repertoires in COVID-19. Method: immunoSEQ multiplex PCR; TCRdb's copy keeps in-frame clones and lacks some. This table has fewer than 300,000 clones, 70% to 85% appearing once. Sequenced input: peripheral blood. The source of these receptors is a woman over 75 with acute or convalescent COVID-19. CDR3s include the opening cysteine and the closing phenylalanine or tryptophan. Each record gives: D gene, V gene, CDR3 protein. D genes are given only for firm matches.

. TRBV15 CATSRDRNNEQFF
. TRBV7-2 CASSLGSGLRYEQYF
TRBD2 TRBV9 CASSPRTSGGTYEQYF
. TRBV2 CASSGIQAEKLFF
TRBD1 TRBV9 CASSVLGQSGELFF
. TRBV2 CASNRDGQNQPQHF
TRBD2 TRBV7-2 CASSLVALAGAPKTQYF
TRBD2 TRBV6-2/TRBV6-3 CASSLPRRGAQETQYF
TRBD1 TRBV7-9 CASDGLFKSSGQGDYGYTF
. TRBV3-1/TRBV3-2 CASSPSASSGNTIYF
TRBD2 TRBV6-2/TRBV6-3 CASSGTSSPYNEQFF
. TRBV15 CATSHSFPSSGNTIYF
TRBD1 TRBV5-5 CASSFRDRPNEQFF
. TRBV20-1 CSAVRGDTQYF
TRBD1 TRBV11-2 CASSLTGGRDGYTF
TRBD2 TRBV12-5 CASGWGLAGGDEQFF
. TRBV7-9 CASSLGYREGTEAFF
TRBD1 TRBV2 CASKFTGGRRDEQYF
TRBD2 TRBV6-5 CASRGAGGPGELFF
TRBD1 TRBV6-5 CASGQGYGYTF
TRBD2 TRBV10-3 CAISESVAGGPQDTQYF
. TRBV19 CASSPDFVPNTEAFF
. TRBV7-2 CASSLGRDYGYTF
. TRBV28 CASSLGGAGFYGYTF
. TRBV18 CASSPRQGDTGELFF
TRBD2 TRBV9 CASSVDAGLVGETQYF
TRBD1 TRBV2 CASSVRQGTEAFF
. TRBV2 CASSVAEHSGEQYF
TRBD1 TRBV10-2 CASSGDRGQYEQYF
. TRBV7-3 CASSPQRSSYNEQFF
. TRBV10-3 CAISEQGRNQPQHF
TRBD1 TRBV19 CASSVGQGPQPLHF
. TRBV2 CASSGMYRGEKLFF
TRBD2 TRBV25-1 CASSDWTSSRETQYF
. TRBV7-6 CASSEQGGISNQPQHF
. TRBV18 CASSPLYQGEETQYF
TRBD1 TRBV6-2/TRBV6-3 CASSYSSRGNYEQYF
. TRBV15 CATSRVWGGRQPQHF
. TRBV6-5 CASSTTLNTEAFF
TRBD1 TRBV7-9 CASSSRQGETQYF
TRBD1 TRBV11-1 CASSSRDRAKDGELFF
TRBD1 TRBV25-1 CASSFLTGGADGYTF
. TRBV27 CASSRRLGTTGELFF
TRBD1 TRBV2 CASSLLPTGGQFF